One sample yielded the 19 T cell receptor beta chains listed below, sequenced in a study of technical replicates of blood from several donors. The protocol was immunoSEQ multiplex PCR, while the TCRdb copy is restricted to in-frame clones and leaves out a portion. The sample holds tens of thousands of clones, around 94% seen once. The sequencing sample was made of T cells isolated from PBMCs. Source of these receptors: a human donor in good health.

The chain joins TRBV6-6 to TRBJ2-1; weak D call: TRBD1 (5 bases). Germline assignment: CDR1 MNHNY and CDR2 SVGAGI (reference sequence). V lost 5 bases, J lost 3 bases, and 14 bases lay in between. The CDR3 loop spans 15 amino acids. For the CDR3, the DNA is TGTGCCAGCAGTGCGGACATAACACACTACAATGAGCAGTTCTTC. Translation: CASSADITHYNEQFF.

The gene calls are TRBV4-1 and TRBJ1-5, with 9 bases identical to TRBD1. The germline CDR1 and CDR2 sequences are MGHRA and YSYEKL. This CDR3 region has 15 residues. V shed 3 bases, J shed 5 bases, and the junction held 5 bases outside the gene matches. The CDR3: CASSQPGQGDQPQHF. The CDR3 coding sequence is TGCGCCAGCAGCCAGCCGGGACAGGGAGATCAGCCCCAGCATTTT.

The chain's CDR3 is CASSLKGQGAIYEQFF. CDR3 DNA: TGCGCCAGCAGCCTCAAAGGACAGGGGGCTATCTATGAGCAGTTCTTC. The rearrangement links TRBV4-1 to TRBJ2-1; 11 bases are shared with TRBD1. The CDR3 extends over 16 amino acids. The junction had 10 bases not matched to a gene; V was cut back by 4 bases and J by 8 bases. Per the germline V gene, CDR1 is MGHRA and CDR2 is YSYEKL.

The chain employs TRBV15 and TRBJ2-2; a weak D match, TRBD2 (6 bases). This CDR3 comprises 16 residues. Trimming cost V 0 bases and J 6 bases, with 14 bases left between them. In germline, CDR1 is LNHNV, CDR2 YYDKDF (reference sequence). CDR3 bases: TGTGCCACCAGCAGAGAGGCGGGGTCCACGGCCGGGGAGCTGTTTTTT. Encoded protein: CATSREAGSTAGELFF.

The chain uses TRBV14 and TRBJ2-5, with TRBD1 as a possible D gene (6 bases). V was clipped by 0 bases and J by 0 bases, with 20 bases between them. This CDR3 spans 19 amino acids. Germline CDR1 SGHDN, CDR2 FVKESK. DNA for the CDR3: TGTGCCAGCAGCCAAGATCTCTGGGTTACACAGGGATACCAAGAGACCCAGTACTTC. Amino acids: CASSQDLWVTQGYQETQYF.

The genes are TRBV11-2 and TRBJ2-7; perhaps TRBD1 as D (5 bases). V was pared by 5 bases and J by 2 bases, with 10 bases between. Germline loops: CDR1 SGHAT, CDR2 FQNNGV. The CDR3 has 13 amino acids. In DNA form, the CDR3 reads TGTGCCAGCAGCATCAGGGATCCCTACGAGCAGTACTTC. It specifies CASSIRDPYEQYF.

The chain joins TRBV4-2 to TRBJ1-4, with D perhaps TRBD1 (5 bases). Germline assignment: CDR1 LGHNA and CDR2 YNFKEQ. Trimming pared 0 bases from V and 6 bases from J, leaving 17 bases between. The CDR3 is 17 amino acids. The CDR3 loop reads CASSQEDIGAGYEKLFF. The CDR3 DNA is TGTGCCAGCAGCCAAGAAGACATTGGGGCAGGGTATGAAAAACTGTTTTTT.

This rearrangement joins TRBV7-3 to TRBJ1-1, with D possibly matching TRBD1 (5 bases). The germline V gene has CDR1 SGHTA and CDR2 FQGTGA. The CDR3 extends over 15 amino acids. V was trimmed by 5 bases and J by 2 bases, leaving 15 bases between them. This CDR3 reads CASSPQGGGNTEAFF. The CDR3, as DNA: TGTGCCAGCAGCCCCCAGGGTGGTGGTAACACTGAAGCTTTCTTT.

V and J are TRBV7-9 and TRBJ1-4; D is uncertain. The V end lost 5 bases, the J end lost 8 bases, and 15 bases lay between the germline ends. CDR3 length: 14 residues. Germline V gives CDR1 SEHNR, CDR2 FQNEAQ (reference sequence). The DNA of the CDR3 is TGTGCCAGCAGCCCAACCCAGGCGGGGGAAAAACTGTTTTTT. Residues: CASSPTQAGEKLFF.

This chain links TRBV30 with TRBJ2-7; D remains ambiguous. CDR3 size: 14 residues. CDR1 is GTSNPN and CDR2 is SVGIG in the germline V gene (reference sequence). The V gene lost 4 bases and the J gene lost 2 bases, with 15 bases spanning the gap. CDR3 in amino acids: CAWKKFGWAYEQYF. The CDR3, as DNA: TGTGCCTGGAAGAAATTCGGGTGGGCCTACGAGCAGTACTTC.

The chain links TRBV11-2 to TRBJ2-7; a weak D match, TRBD1 (5 bases). The CDR3 contains 16 residues. V lost 3 bases and J lost 3, with 18 bases in between. Germline loops: CDR1 SGHAT, CDR2 FQNNGV. The CDR3 DNA is TGTGCCAGCAGCTTGTTCGCCGTTGGGGCTAACTACGAGCAGTACTTC. Translation gives CASSLFAVGANYEQYF.

The chain employs TRBV6-1 and TRBJ2-6; no clear D gene. The CDR3 length is 18 residues. Germline V lookup: CDR1 MNHNS, CDR2 SASEGT. Trimming shortened V by 1 base and J by 0 bases, and 13 bases separated the two germline ends. The CDR3 coding sequence is TGTGCCAGCAGTGAAGGACCGTGGGCTTTCTCTGGGGCCAACGTCCTGACTTTC. Encoded protein: CASSEGPWAFSGANVLTF.

The genes are TRBV25-1 and TRBJ2-1; a weak D match, TRBD1 (6 bases). V gave up 1 base and J gave up 8 bases, with 15 bases separating them. Looked up from germline, CDR1 is MGHDK and CDR2 is SYGVNS. The CDR3 extends over 15 amino acids. Written as DNA, the CDR3 is TGTGCCAGCAGTGAATCCGACAGGAATGGACATGAGCAGTTCTTC. Its protein is CASSESDRNGHEQFF.

This clone was seen once. V is TRBV7-3 and J is TRBJ2-3, with a possible D match to TRBD2 (5 bases). Trimming shortened V by 2 bases and J by 6 bases, and 15 bases separated the two germline ends. CDR1 and CDR2 (germline): SGHTA, FQGTGA. This CDR3 comprises 15 residues. The CDR3 nucleotides read TGTGCCAGCAGCTTAGGCCTAGCCCAGAGGGATACGCAGTATTTT. It encodes CASSLGLAQRDTQYF.

Only a few counts were recorded for this clone. The gene calls are TRBV6-4 and TRBJ1-1; D unclear. Trimming removed 4 bases at V and 0 bases at J, with 6 bases between. The CDR3 is 13 residues long. Germline V lookup: CDR1 MRHNA, CDR2 SNTAGT. The CDR3 loop reads CASSAGVNTEAFF. CDR3 DNA sequence: TGTGCCAGCAGTGCCGGGGTGAACACTGAAGCTTTCTTT.

This clone showed up just once. As DNA, the CDR3 is TGTGCCAGCAGCCCCGTTCCCGGTGACAGGGGCCCCCTCCGCTCTGGAAACACCATATATTTT. This sequence encodes CASSPVPGDRGPLRSGNTIYF. This rearrangement joins TRBV28 to TRBJ1-3; 8 bases are a match to TRBD1. The CDR3 has 21 residues. CDR1 MDHEN and CDR2 SYDVKM come from the germline V gene. Trimming took 6 bases from V and 0 from J; bases not matched to a gene: 22.

The chain carries TRBV9 and TRBJ1-2; D perhaps matches TRBD1 (6 bases). The length of the CDR3 is 16 residues. CDR1 is SGDLS, CDR2 YYNGEE, per germline. The V end lost 0 bases, the J end lost 4 bases, and 16 bases lay between the germline ends. The CDR3 is CASSVAAGASSYGYTF. The DNA for the CDR3 is TGTGCCAGCAGCGTAGCGGCAGGGGCGAGCTCCTATGGCTACACCTTC.

The gene calls are TRBV11-3 and TRBJ2-1, with 10 bases matching TRBD2. V lost 6 bases to trimming and J lost 10 bases; unmatched junction nucleotides: 12. The germline V gene has CDR1 SGHNT and CDR2 YENEEA. This CDR3 is built from 15 residues. CDR3 nucleotide sequence: TGTGCCAGCAGTCTACTAGCGGGGCTCGACCCGGAGCAGTTCTTC. Translating gives CASSLLAGLDPEQFF. Filled out from reference TRBV11-3 and TRBJ2-1, the complete variable domain reads EAGVVQSPRYKIIEKKQPVAFWCNPISGHNTLYWYLQNLGQGPELLIRYENEEAVDDSQLPKDRFSAERLKGVDSTLKIQPAELGDSAVYLCASSLLAGLDPEQFFGPGTRLTVL.

The chain recombines TRBV5-8 with TRBJ2-3; TRBD2 agrees at 8 bases. Trimming took 0 bases from V and 0 from J; bases not matched to a gene: 3. This CDR3 spans 16 amino acids. Germline V lookup: CDR1 SGHTS, CDR2 YDEGEE. This CDR3 is CASSLALAASTDTQYF. The DNA of the CDR3 is TGTGCCAGCAGCTTGGCACTAGCGGCAAGCACAGATACGCAGTATTTT.